This TCR beta chain emerged from a study of blood T cell repertoires in COVID-19. Generated by immunoSEQ multiplex PCR, the TCRdb table keeps only in-frame clones and is missing some. This table has a few hundred thousand clones, approximately 84% appearing once. The CDR3 runs 14 residues. CDR1 is MNHEY and CDR2 is SVGAGI in the germline V gene. With 6 bases clipped from V and 1 base from J, the junction kept 3 bases outside the gene matches. The TCR originated in a woman in her sixties with acute or convalescent COVID-19. The chain combines TRBV6-5 with TRBJ1-5; 7 bases are a match to TRBD1. Sequences were obtained from peripheral blood. The CDR3 DNA sequence: TGTGCCAGCAGGCCGGGACAGAGCAATCAGCCCCAGCATTTT. Its translation is CASRPGQSNQPQHF.